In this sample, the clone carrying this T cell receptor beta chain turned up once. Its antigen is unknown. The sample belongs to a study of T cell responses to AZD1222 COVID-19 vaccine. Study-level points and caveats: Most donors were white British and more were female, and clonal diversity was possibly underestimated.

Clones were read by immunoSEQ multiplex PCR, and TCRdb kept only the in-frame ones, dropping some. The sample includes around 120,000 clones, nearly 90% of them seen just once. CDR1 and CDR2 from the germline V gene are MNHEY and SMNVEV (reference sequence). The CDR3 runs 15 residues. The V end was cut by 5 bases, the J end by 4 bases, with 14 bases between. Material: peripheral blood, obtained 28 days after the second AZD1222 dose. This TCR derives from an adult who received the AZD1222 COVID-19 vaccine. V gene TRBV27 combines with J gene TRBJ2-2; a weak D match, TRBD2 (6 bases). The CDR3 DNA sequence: TGTGCCAGCAGTCCCATGGGGGGATTCACCGGGGAGCTGTTTTTT. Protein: CASSPMGGFTGELFF.